Here is one TCR beta chain with its context. Using immunoSEQ multiplex PCR, the repertoire was profiled, and TCRdb retains in-frame clones only, with some absent. The top ten clones hold roughly 10% of a sample with about 44,000 clones, roughly 80% of them seen once. The record originates from a study of OX40 agonist ivuxolimab in advanced cancers. CDR1 is WNHNN, CDR2 SYGVQD, per germline (reference sequence). With 2 bases removed from V and 3 bases from J, the gap between germline ends came to 8 bases. This CDR3 has 13 amino acids. The TCR sequence derives from an adult with an advanced solid tumor such as melanoma, head and neck, liver or kidney cancer. The chain recombines TRBV10-1 with TRBJ2-7; perhaps D is TRBD1 or TRBD2 (5 bases each). The sample was CD4+ or CD8+ T cells sorted from blood, taken in a trial of the OX40 agonist ivuxolimab. As DNA, the CDR3 is TGCGCCAGCAGTGAGGGAGGACACTACGAGCAGTACTTC. Translated, it gives CASSEGGHYEQYF.